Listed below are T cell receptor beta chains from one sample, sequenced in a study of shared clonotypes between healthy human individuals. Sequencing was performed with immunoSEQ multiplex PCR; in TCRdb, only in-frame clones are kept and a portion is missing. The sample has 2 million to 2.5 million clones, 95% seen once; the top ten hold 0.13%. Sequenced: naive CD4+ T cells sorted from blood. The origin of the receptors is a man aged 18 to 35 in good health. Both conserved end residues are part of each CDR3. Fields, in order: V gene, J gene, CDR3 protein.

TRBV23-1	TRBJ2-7	CASSQSPGQGYEQYF
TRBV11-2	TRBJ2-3	CASSKVVASYTQYF
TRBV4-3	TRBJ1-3	CASSQGTANSGNTIYF
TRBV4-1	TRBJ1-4	CASSRGSGAPNEKLFF
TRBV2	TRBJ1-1	CARQRQGDTEAFF
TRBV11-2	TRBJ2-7	CASSNGQGIGEQYF
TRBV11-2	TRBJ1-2	CASSLAGRRVYGYTF
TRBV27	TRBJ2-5	CASSLIVGETQYF
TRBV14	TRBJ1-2	CASSLNTYGYTF
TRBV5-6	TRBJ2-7	CASSLDRAHEQYF
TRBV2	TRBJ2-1	CASSEALSEQFF
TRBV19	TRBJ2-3	CASSNWGDTQYF
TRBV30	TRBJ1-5	CAWSEAVGSNQPQHF
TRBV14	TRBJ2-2	CASPGQGATGELFF
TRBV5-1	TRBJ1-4	CASSQWGTGQRVEKLFF
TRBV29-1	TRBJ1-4	CSVATGAGNEKLFF
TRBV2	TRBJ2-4	CASWGTDLAKNIQYF